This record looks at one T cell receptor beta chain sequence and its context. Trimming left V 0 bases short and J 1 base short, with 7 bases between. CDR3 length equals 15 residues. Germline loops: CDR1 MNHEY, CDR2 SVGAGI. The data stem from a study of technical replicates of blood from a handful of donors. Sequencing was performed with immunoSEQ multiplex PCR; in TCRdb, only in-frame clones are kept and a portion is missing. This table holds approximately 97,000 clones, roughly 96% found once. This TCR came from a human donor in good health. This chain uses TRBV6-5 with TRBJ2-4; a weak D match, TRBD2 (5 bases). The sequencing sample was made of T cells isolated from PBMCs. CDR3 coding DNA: TGTGCCAGCAGTTACTCGACGGGGGCCAAAAACATTCAGTACTTC. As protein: CASSYSTGAKNIQYF.